This record covers a single T cell receptor (beta chain). CDR1 and CDR2 from the germline V gene are MNHEY and SVGAGI. The V and J ends lost 6 bases and 0 bases respectively, with 9 bases between them. This CDR3 has 14 amino acids. Here immunoSEQ multiplex PCR was the method, and the copy in TCRdb shows in-frame clones only, minus some. The sample yields tens of thousands of clones, about four fifths seen once. This entry is derived from a study of blood T cell repertoires in COVID-19. The V call is TRBV6-5, the J call TRBJ2-4; TRBD1 might be the D (6 bases). Sequencing input: peripheral blood. The clonotype was recovered from an elderly woman with active or convalescent COVID-19. CDR3 protein: CASRRQEAKNIQYF. CDR3 bases: TGTGCCAGCAGACGACAGGAAGCCAAAAACATTCAGTACTTC.